Below are 30 T cell receptor beta chains sequenced from a single sample in a study of blood T cell repertoires in COVID-19 (dated by TCRdb to about 2020). Libraries were built with the immunoSEQ multiplex PCR assay. TCRdb stores this immuneACCESS table with in-frame sequences only. Part of the clones is absent; in the studies checked, under half of the shortfall reflects unresolved V genes, and no reason is known for the rest. The sample includes under 300,000 clones, with roughly 84% observed a single time. Less than 2% of the sample goes to the ten largest clones. The material sequenced was peripheral blood. The receptors originated from a woman aged 40 to 50 who had recovered from COVID-19.

The rearrangement joins TRBV30 to TRBJ2-3; 8 positions match TRBD1. The V and J ends lost 8 bases and 2 bases, in that order; junction bases with no gene match: 9. CDR1 is GTSNPN, CDR2 SVGIG, per germline (reference sequence). This CDR3 has 14 amino acids. As DNA, the CDR3 is TGTGCCCGCACCAGGGGGCGTCACACAGATACGCAGTATTTT. Protein: CARTRGRHTDTQYF.

V usage is TRBV11-3 and J usage is TRBJ1-2; D unresolved. V was shortened by 0 bases and J by 6 bases, with 8 bases between the two germline ends. This CDR3 is built from 13 residues. The germline gives CDR1 SGHNT, CDR2 YENEEA. This CDR3 is CASSLDGDHGYTF. DNA for the CDR3: TGTGCCAGCAGCTTAGACGGAGATCATGGCTACACCTTC.

This chain links TRBV5-1 with TRBJ1-3; 10 nucleotides line up with TRBD1. CDR1 is SGHRS, CDR2 YFSETQ, per germline. The CDR3 runs 15 residues. V shed 2 bases, J shed 7 bases, and the junction held 6 bases outside the gene matches. In nucleotides, the CDR3 is TGCGCCAGCAGCTTTGGCGACAGGGGGCCGAACACCATATATTTT. It codes for CASSFGDRGPNTIYF.

The chain employs TRBV28 and TRBJ1-4; D remains unclear. The germline V gene has CDR1 MDHEN and CDR2 SYDVKM. V shed 4 bases and J shed 0 bases, with 9 bases lying between them. CDR3 size: 15 residues. The CDR3 sequence: CASSSYGPTNEKLFF. The CDR3 bases are TGTGCCAGCAGTTCCTACGGTCCAACTAATGAAAAACTGTTTTTT.

This clone was picked up a small number of times. The chain links TRBV27 to TRBJ2-3; 9 bases match TRBD2. Germline V gene sequence: CDR1 MNHEY, CDR2 SMNVEV (reference sequence). Trimming at V came to 3 bases and at J to 4 bases, leaving 5 bases not matched to a gene. CDR3 length: 15 amino acids. The CDR3: CASSFLAGPPDTQYF. Here the CDR3 DNA reads TGTGCCAGCAGTTTTCTAGCGGGGCCCCCAGATACGCAGTATTTT.

The gene calls are TRBV28 and TRBJ1-2; TRBD1 might be the D (5 bases). Germline loops: CDR1 MDHEN, CDR2 SYDVKM. Between the trimmed V and J ends, which lost 5 bases and 1 base, there was a span of 20 bases. There are 17 residues in the CDR3. The CDR3 DNA follows: TGTGCCAGCAGTCCCCAGACGACAGAAGGCCTTAACTATGGCTACACCTTC. It translates to CASSPQTTEGLNYGYTF.

V and J are TRBV19 and TRBJ2-3, with 11 bases aligning to TRBD2. The CDR3 is made up of 16 amino acids. The germline CDR1 and CDR2 sequences are LNHDA and SQIVND (reference sequence). V gave up 5 bases and J gave up 4 bases; unmatched junction bases: 8. CDR3 sequence: CASSPEELAGADTQYF. As DNA, the CDR3 is TGTGCCAGTAGTCCCGAGGAACTAGCGGGGGCAGATACGCAGTATTTT.

For this clone: Other DNA sequences of this sample code for an identical CDR3. The chain uses TRBV13 and TRBJ1-4; TRBD1 is a possible D gene (6 bases). The CDR3 extends over 15 amino acids. The germline CDR1 and CDR2 sequences are PRHDT and FYEKMQ (reference sequence). The ends were cut back, 9 bases at V and 3 bases at J, with 17 bases in the middle. The CDR3 DNA sequence: TGTGCCAGTAGCCGTAACAGGGAAGCTAATGAAAAACTGTTTTTT. Protein sequence: CASSRNREANEKLFF. Drawing the rest from reference TRBV13 and TRBJ1-4, the complete variable domain is AAGVIQSPRHLIKEKRETATLKCYPIPRHDTVYWYQQGPGQDPQFLISFYEKMQSDKGSIPDRFSAQQFSDYHSELNMSSLELGDSALYFCASSRNREANEKLFFGSGTQLSVL.

This chain uses TRBV5-1 with TRBJ1-2; possibly TRBD1 for D (5 bases). Germline assignment: CDR1 SGHRS and CDR2 YFSETQ. Trimming removed 4 bases from V and 3 bases from J, with 19 bases in between. The CDR3 covers 16 residues. The CDR3 nucleotides read TGCGCCAGCAGCCCACAGAGCCAGGGTAGGGACTATGGCTACACCTTC. The encoded protein is CASSPQSQGRDYGYTF.

The V gene is TRBV6-5, the J gene TRBJ1-2; weak D call: TRBD1 (6 bases). Germline V gene sequence: CDR1 MNHEY, CDR2 SVGAGI. The CDR3 extends over 12 amino acids. V dropped 6 bases and J dropped 6 bases, with 11 bases sitting between them. The CDR3 sequence: CASSETGDGYTF. The CDR3 region has the DNA TGTGCCAGCAGCGAGACAGGAGATGGCTACACCTTC.

V and J are TRBV12-3 or TRBV12-4 and TRBJ1-2, with no clear D. V lost 7 bases, J lost 7 bases, and 16 bases lay in between. The CDR3 is 13 amino acids. The CDR3 region has the DNA TGTGCCAGCACCAACCAAGACATCTCTGGCTACACCTTC. Encoded protein: CASTNQDISGYTF.

This clone occurred a few times. V and J are TRBV12-3 or TRBV12-4 and TRBJ1-1; TRBD1 aligns across 7 bases. V was pared by 5 bases and J by 6 bases, with 6 bases of the junction left unmatched. The CDR3 extends over 13 amino acids. The chain's CDR3 is CASSPPGQSEAFF. The CDR3 nucleotides read TGTGCCAGCAGTCCTCCGGGACAGTCTGAAGCTTTCTTT.

V and J are TRBV19 and TRBJ1-5; D is perhaps TRBD1 (5 bases). The CDR3 has 16 amino acids. Per germline, CDR1 LNHDA and CDR2 SQIVND (reference sequence). V was trimmed by 2 bases and J by 3 bases, leaving 14 bases between them. CDR3 sequence reads: CASSIITGRNNQPQHF. Here the CDR3 DNA reads TGTGCCAGTAGTATAATAACAGGCCGAAACAATCAGCCCCAGCATTTT.

V gene TRBV28 combines with J gene TRBJ2-5; weak D call: TRBD2 (6 bases). CDR1 and CDR2 (germline): MDHEN, SYDVKM. The CDR3 loop spans 15 amino acids. The germline V and J ends were trimmed by 3 bases and 4 bases, with 15 bases remaining between them. CDR3 sequence (DNA): TGTGCCAGCAGTTTCCGGGGCGGAGGGAGAGAGACCCAGTACTTC. As protein: CASSFRGGGRETQYF.

The chain carries TRBV5-1 and TRBJ2-3; the D is unclear. The CDR3 covers 14 residues. V lost 6 bases and J lost 2, with 13 bases in between. Germline lookup yields CDR1 SGHRS and CDR2 YFSETQ. CDR3 protein: CASTSDTYTDTQYF. The CDR3 nucleotides read TGCGCCAGCACCTCAGACACCTACACAGATACGCAGTATTTT.

This chain joins TRBV27 and TRBJ1-2; possible D gene TRBD1, 6 bases. Trimming removed 7 bases from V and 8 bases from J, with 14 bases in between. The germline V gene has CDR1 MNHEY and CDR2 SMNVEV (reference sequence). The CDR3 extends over 12 amino acids. In nucleotides, the CDR3 is TGTGCCAGCACCACCGGGACAAGGGGCTACACCTTC. Translation gives CASTTGTRGYTF.

In this sample, this clone turned up a few times. The rearrangement uses TRBV7-2 and TRBJ2-2, with 12 positions matching TRBD2. The CDR3 runs to 15 residues. Unmatched junction bases numbered 4, after V lost 4 bases and J lost 7 bases. Germline assignment: CDR1 SGHTA and CDR2 FQGNSA. The CDR3 DNA reads TGTGCCAGCAGCTCCGCTAGCGGGGGGGTCGGGGAGCTGTTTTTT. This translates into CASSSASGGVGELFF.

V is TRBV28 and J is TRBJ2-7, with a tentative D call TRBD2 (6 bases). Germline CDR1 and CDR2: MDHEN and SYDVKM. Trimming stripped 2 bases from V and 7 bases from J, with 18 bases between. CDR3 size: 15 residues. CDR3 loop: CASSLGAGSSTEQYF. The CDR3 nucleotides read TGTGCCAGCAGTTTAGGGGCGGGGTCCTCTACGGAGCAGTACTTC.

This clone was observed a handful of times. This sequence joins TRBV28 and TRBJ1-4; maybe TRBD1 (6 bases). Trimming pared 7 bases from V and 5 bases from J, leaving 17 bases between. This CDR3 spans 15 amino acids. CDR1 is MDHEN, CDR2 SYDVKM, per germline. Here the CDR3 DNA reads TGTGCCAGCATCCTAGGGGGAACCCAAAATGAAAAACTGTTTTTT. It yields the protein CASILGGTQNEKLFF.

The V and J genes are TRBV5-1 and TRBJ2-5, with TRBD1 as a possible D gene (5 bases). V dropped 4 bases and J dropped 2 bases, with 12 bases sitting between them. The CDR3 consists of 14 residues. Germline assignment: CDR1 SGHRS and CDR2 YFSETQ. The CDR3 region has the DNA TGCGCCAGCAGCCTCCAGCACAGGCAAGAGACCCAGTACTTC. Its protein product is CASSLQHRQETQYF.

The CDR3 loop is CASSLDREGYTF. The CDR3 nucleotides are TGTGCCAGCAGCTTGGACAGGGAGGGCTACACCTTC. The J gene is TRBJ1-2, the V gene TRBV5-4, with D perhaps matching TRBD1 (6 bases). V dropped 0 bases and J dropped 8 bases, with 8 bases sitting between them. This CDR3 spans 12 amino acids. Germline V gives CDR1 SGHNT, CDR2 YYREEE (reference sequence).

The chain employs TRBV24-1 and TRBJ2-7; 11 bases are shared with TRBD1. The CDR3 covers 16 residues. Germline CDR1 and CDR2: KGHDR and SFDVKD. J lost 3 bases, V lost 2 bases, and 5 bases had no gene match. DNA for the CDR3: TGTGCCACCAGTGATTCCTCCGGGACAGGGGGCTACGAGCAGTACTTC. Translating it yields CATSDSSGTGGYEQYF.

The gene calls are TRBV28 and TRBJ1-5; no reliable D call. Germline CDR1 MDHEN, CDR2 SYDVKM. The germline V and J ends were trimmed by 7 bases and 8 bases, with 12 bases remaining between them. This CDR3 is 12 amino acids long. CDR3 bases: TGTGCCAGCAACCCTTCCGGGGAGCCCCAGCATTTT. Translating it yields CASNPSGEPQHF.

The gene calls are TRBV15 and TRBJ2-7; the D gene is possibly TRBD1 (6 bases). Trimming shortened V by 3 bases and J by 3 bases, and 21 bases separated the two germline ends. CDR3 length: 17 residues. Germline CDR1 is LNHNV and CDR2 is YYDKDF (reference sequence). CDR3 amino acids: CATSSMTRDKQLYEQYF. In DNA, the CDR3 is TGTGCCACCAGCAGCATGACCCGGGACAAACAACTCTACGAGCAGTACTTC.

The chain uses TRBV6-5 and TRBJ1-2; 9 bases are shared with TRBD1. The CDR3 runs 14 residues. Looked up from germline, CDR1 is MNHEY and CDR2 is SVGAGI. Trimming cost V 8 bases and J 5 bases; bases outside gene matches: 9. The CDR3 coding sequence is TGTGCCAGCGAAGGTACCGGGACAGGGTATGGCTACACCTTC. It yields the protein CASEGTGTGYGYTF.

This sequence joins TRBV3-1 (or the pseudogene TRBV3-2) and TRBJ1-2; no firm D call. Germline V gene sequence: CDR1 LGHDT, CDR2 YNNKEL (reference sequence). Trimming removed 2 bases at V and 6 bases at J, with 10 bases between. The length of the CDR3 is 13 residues. The CDR3 spells CASSQNRRDGYTF. In DNA form, the CDR3 reads TGTGCCAGCAGCCAAAACAGACGTGATGGCTACACCTTC.

The sample holds a few counts of this clone. This chain connects TRBV28 to TRBJ1-5; 11 bases align to TRBD1. V dropped 7 bases and J dropped 0; count of bases not matched to a gene: 5. This CDR3 contains 16 residues. The V gene's germline CDR1 is MDHEN and CDR2 SYDVKM. CDR3 sequence reads: CASKGQGDDSNQPQHF. CDR3 DNA sequence: TGTGCCAGCAAGGGACAGGGGGATGATAGCAATCAGCCCCAGCATTTT. The full variable domain, with the rest looked up from reference TRBV28 and TRBJ1-5, is DVKVTQSSRYLVKRTGEKVFLECVQDMDHENMFWYRQDPGLGLRLIYFSYDVKMKEKGDIPEGYSVSREKKERFSLILESASTNQTSMYLCASKGQGDDSNQPQHFGDGTRLSIL.

The chain employs TRBV5-1 and TRBJ2-7, with D perhaps matching TRBD2 (6 bases). Germline CDR1 and CDR2: SGHRS and YFSETQ. V was trimmed by 3 bases and J by 0 bases, leaving 10 bases between them. The CDR3 totals 14 residues. In DNA form, the CDR3 reads TGCGCCAGCAGCTACTCGGGGGTCTCCTACGAGCAGTACTTC. It is translated as CASSYSGVSYEQYF.

The chain combines TRBV7-9 with TRBJ2-2; TRBD2 matches at 10 bases. V dropped 2 bases and J dropped 6; count of bases not matched to a gene: 12. This CDR3 has 18 residues. CDR1 is SEHNR and CDR2 is FQNEAQ in the germline V gene (reference sequence). DNA of the CDR3: TGTGCCAGCAGCTTAAGACTAAGCGGGGGGGCCGCGTCCGGGGAGCTGTTTTTT. Encoded protein: CASSLRLSGGAASGELFF. Full variable domain (rest looked up from reference TRBV7-9 and TRBJ2-2): DTGVSQNPRHKITKRGQNVTFRCDPISEHNRLYWYRQTLGQGPEFLTYFQNEAQLEKSRLLSDRFSAERPKGSFSTLEIQRTEQGDSAMYLCASSLRLSGGAASGELFFGEGSRLTVL.

V and J are TRBV7-9 and TRBJ2-3; TRBD2 aligns across 8 bases. Germline CDR1 reads SEHNR; CDR2 reads FQNEAQ (reference sequence). The CDR3 runs 16 residues. V dropped 5 bases and J dropped 4; count of bases not matched to a gene: 11. CDR3 sequence reads: CASSRGAGGSSDTQYF. As DNA, the CDR3 is TGTGCCAGCAGCCGAGGGGCGGGGGGCTCTTCAGATACGCAGTATTTT.